This TCR beta chain was sequenced for a study of a mutant IDH1 vaccine in newly diagnosed glioma. Clones were read by immunoSEQ multiplex PCR, and TCRdb kept only the in-frame ones, dropping some. The sample lists about 59,000 clones; about 90% were seen once. Sample time point: baseline, week 1 (first vaccination visit). Treatment described: pre-vaccination baseline after standard-of-care therapy. The CDR3 consists of 15 residues. The germline V and J ends were trimmed by 7 bases and 1 base, with 15 bases remaining between them. Germline V gene data show CDR1 as SGHRS and CDR2 as YFSETQ. This specimen consisted of PBMCs, obtained from a glioma patient treated with radiotherapy, temozolomide or both. The chain carries TRBV5-1 and TRBJ2-1; possibly TRBD2 for D (6 bases). This TCR was sampled from a man over 45 with glioma. CDR3 nucleotide sequence: TGCGCCAGCGCCCGGGACTTCTCGTCCTACAATGAGCAGTTCTTC. The encoded protein is CASARDFSSYNEQFF.